Listed below are T cell receptor beta chains from one sample, sequenced in a study of cytomegalovirus exposure and HLA in healthy donors. TCRdb's table, derived via immunoSEQ multiplex PCR, lists solely in-frame clones and lacks some. The table shows around 50,000 clones, with 65% to 90% occurring only once. The sequenced sample was PBMCs. These receptors all stem from a man younger than 40 in good health and CMV-seronegative. Each CDR3 is given with its conserved first and last residue. A D gene is named only where the DNA matches it firmly. Expanded clones get a size class; other rows say once, few or many, or leave the size out.

v_gene	d_gene	j_gene	abundance	CDR3nt	CDR3aa
TRBV7-2	-	TRBJ2-3	-	TGTGCCAGCAGCCCCAGACAGACCCTTAATACGCAGTATTTT	CASSPRQTLNTQYF
TRBV5-6	TRBD1	TRBJ1-5	once	TGTGCCAGCAGCTCAACCCTCCGGGGGACAGAGCATAGCAATCAGCCCCAGCATTTT	CASSSTLRGTEHSNQPQHF
TRBV19	-	TRBJ2-3	-	TGTGCCAGCTCGGGGGACACAGATACGCAGTATTTT	CASSGDTDTQYF
TRBV5-1	TRBD1	TRBJ2-7	-	TGCGCCAGCAGCTGGGACAGGACCTACGAGCAGTACTTC	CASSWDRTYEQYF
TRBV7-9	-	TRBJ2-1	once	TGTGCCAGCAGCTTAGTAGGGGCAGCCTACAATGAGCAGTTCTTC	CASSLVGAAYNEQFF
TRBV7-2	TRBD2	TRBJ2-3	-	TGTGCCAGCAGCCTCCGAGCCCGGACGGGGGGGGGCACAGATACGCAGTATTTT	CASSLRARTGGGTDTQYF
TRBV5-6	-	TRBJ2-1	once	TGTGCCAGCAGTATGCAGGCCTACAATGAGCAGTTCTTC	CASSMQAYNEQFF
TRBV19	TRBD2	TRBJ2-7	-	TGTGCCAGTAGCTTCAGGACAGGGGGACTAGCGGGGGCCTACGGGCAGTACTTC	CASSFRTGGLAGAYGQYF
TRBV9	TRBD1	TRBJ1-1	-	TGTGCCAGCAGCGTTTTCGGACAGGGAGACACTGAAGCTTTCTTT	CASSVFGQGDTEAFF
TRBV6-6	TRBD1	TRBJ1-1	few	TGTGCCAGCAGTTCGGCGACAGGGAAAGAAGCTTTCTTT	CASSSATGKEAFF
TRBV30	-	TRBJ2-7	-	TGTGCCTGGAGTCGGAGGGACGACGAGCAGTACTTC	CAWSRRDDEQYF
TRBV2	-	TRBJ2-1	-	TGTGCCAGCAACAGGGCCGAGAATGAGCAGTTCTTC	CASNRAENEQFF
TRBV7-8	TRBD2	TRBJ2-3	-	TGTGCCAGCAGCTACCAGACTAGCGGGATCACAGATACGCAGTATTTT	CASSYQTSGITDTQYF
TRBV5-6	TRBD1	TRBJ1-3	-	TGTGCCAGCAGCTTGCGCCGGGACAGATACTCTGGAAACACCATATATTTT	CASSLRRDRYSGNTIYF
TRBV14	-	TRBJ2-7	-	TGTGCCAGCAGCCGGGACACCTCCTACGAGCAGTACTTC	CASSRDTSYEQYF
TRBV27	-	TRBJ1-1	-	TGTGCCAGCAGTCCGACCGGAGCCGAGGCTTTCTTT	CASSPTGAEAFF
TRBV6-6	-	TRBJ2-7	-	TGTGCCAGCAGTTACTTATTTCCGGACTACGAGCAGTACTTC	CASSYLFPDYEQYF
TRBV11-3	-	TRBJ2-1	-	TGTGCCAGCAGCCCGACGGACGGGAGCTCCTACAATGAGCAGTTCTTC	CASSPTDGSSYNEQFF
TRBV18	-	TRBJ2-5	once	TGTGCCAGCTCACCGGCGGGACTCGGGGAGACCCAGTACTTC	CASSPAGLGETQYF
TRBV5-4	TRBD1	TRBJ2-7	-	TGTGCCAGCAGCCGGACAGGATCCTACGAGCAGTACTTC	CASSRTGSYEQYF
TRBV6-5	TRBD1	TRBJ1-3	few	TGTGCCAGCAGAGACAGGGGGGCTGGAAACACCATATATTTT	CASRDRGAGNTIYF
TRBV14	TRBD1	TRBJ1-1	-	TGTGCCAGCAGCCAAGGGACAGGGGGCACTGAAGCTTTCTTT	CASSQGTGGTEAFF
TRBV6-4	TRBD1	TRBJ2-2	-	TGTGCCACCGGGGACAGCGACACCGGGGAGCTGTTTTTT	CATGDSDTGELFF
TRBV9	TRBD1	TRBJ2-3	-	TGTGCCAGCAGCGTAGCAGGGGGTGGGACAGATACGCAGTATTTT	CASSVAGGGTDTQYF
TRBV9	-	TRBJ2-5	-	TGTGCCAGCAGCGTCGGGGATTCAGGGGCAGAGACCCAGTACTTC	CASSVGDSGAETQYF
TRBV2	TRBD2	TRBJ2-3	-	TGTGCCAGCAGAGGGACTAGCGGGAGCCCTCGTTCCACAGATACGCAGTATTTT	CASRGTSGSPRSTDTQYF